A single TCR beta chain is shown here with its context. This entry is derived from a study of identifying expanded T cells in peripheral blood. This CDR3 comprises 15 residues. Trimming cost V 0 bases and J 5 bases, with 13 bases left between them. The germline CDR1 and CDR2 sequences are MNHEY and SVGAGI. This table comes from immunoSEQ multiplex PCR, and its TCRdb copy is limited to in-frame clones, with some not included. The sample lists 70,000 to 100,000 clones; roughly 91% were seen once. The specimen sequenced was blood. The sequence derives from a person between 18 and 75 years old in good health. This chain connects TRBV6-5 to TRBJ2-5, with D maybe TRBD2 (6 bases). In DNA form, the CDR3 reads TGTGCCAGCAGTTACTCCGGGGGAGGCAGGGAGACCCAGTACTTC. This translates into CASSYSGGGRETQYF.